The T cell receptor (beta chain) under discussion was sequenced for a study of T cell responses to AZD1222 COVID-19 vaccine. This CDR3 contains 16 residues. CDR1 SGDLS and CDR2 YYNGEE come from the germline V gene. Losses at the gene ends were 2 bases for V and 0 bases for J; bases not matched to a gene: 8. A note on this clone: Its matching antigen is unknown.

Broader study findings: Sampled repertoires all dated from after the peak T cell response. Spike-specific TCR depth and breadth grew after two AZD1222 doses. Nearly half of unique spike-specific TCRs reportedly avoided B.1.351 and B.1.1.7 mutated regions.

Data came from immunoSEQ multiplex PCR; TCRdb stores just in-frame clones and leaves some out. Found here are over 100,000 clones, 85% to 90% of them singletons; the top ten hold approximately 12%. The receptor's source is an adult in good health. The gene calls are TRBV9 and TRBJ2-7; the match to TRBD2 covers 7 bases. The sequencing used peripheral blood, collected on day 0 of AZD1222 vaccination. Here the CDR3 DNA reads TGTGCCAGCAGCGTCAGCGGGACGGTGAGCTCCTACGAGCAGTACTTC. This encodes CASSVSGTVSSYEQYF.